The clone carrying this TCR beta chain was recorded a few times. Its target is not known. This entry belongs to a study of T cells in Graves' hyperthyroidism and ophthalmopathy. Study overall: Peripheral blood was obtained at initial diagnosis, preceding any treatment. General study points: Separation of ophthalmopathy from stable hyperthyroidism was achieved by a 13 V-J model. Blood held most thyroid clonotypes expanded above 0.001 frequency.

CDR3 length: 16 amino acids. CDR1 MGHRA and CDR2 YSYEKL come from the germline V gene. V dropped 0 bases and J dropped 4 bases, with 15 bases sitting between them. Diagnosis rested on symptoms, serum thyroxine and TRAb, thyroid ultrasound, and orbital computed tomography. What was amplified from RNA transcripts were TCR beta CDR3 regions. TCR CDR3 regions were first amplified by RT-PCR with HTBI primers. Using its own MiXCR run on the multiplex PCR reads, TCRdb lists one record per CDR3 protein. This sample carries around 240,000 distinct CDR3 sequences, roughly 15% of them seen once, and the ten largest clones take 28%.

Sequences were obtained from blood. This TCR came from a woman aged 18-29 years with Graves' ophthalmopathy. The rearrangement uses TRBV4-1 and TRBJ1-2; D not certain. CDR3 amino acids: CASSQDLARETYGYTF. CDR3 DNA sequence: TGCGCCAGCAGCCAAGATCTGGCCCGAGAGACCTATGGCTACACCTTC.